Shown below are 21 T cell receptor beta chains from a single sample sequenced in a study of blood T cell repertoires in COVID-19. Profiled with immunoSEQ multiplex PCR; TCRdb holds only in-frame clones, not every one. The sample lists 50,000 to 65,000 clones; 80% to 90% were seen once. Sequencing was done on a sample of peripheral blood. These receptors all come from a man aged 40-49 years with acute or convalescent COVID-19.

J is TRBJ2-3 and V is TRBV6-2 or TRBV6-3; D unresolved. Looked up from germline, CDR1 is MNHEY and CDR2 is SVGEGT. The CDR3 runs to 11 residues. The germline V and J ends were trimmed by 4 bases and 5 bases, with 4 bases remaining between them. The CDR3 region has the DNA TGTGCCAGCAGTTCCGGAGATACGCAGTATTTT. Its translation: CASSSGDTQYF.

The chain recombines TRBV9 with TRBJ2-1; no clear D. Trimming shortened V by 0 bases and J by 0 bases, and 10 bases separated the two germline ends. CDR1 and CDR2 (germline): SGDLS, YYNGEE. CDR3 size: 16 residues. This CDR3 reads CASSVGSSSSYNEQFF. The CDR3, as DNA: TGTGCCAGCAGCGTAGGTAGCTCGAGCTCCTACAATGAGCAGTTCTTC. The whole variable domain, remainder taken from reference TRBV9 and TRBJ2-1, is DSGVTQTPKHLITATGQRVTLRCSPRSGDLSVYWYQQSLDQGLQFLIQYYNGEERAKGNILERFSAQQFPDLHSELNLSSLELGDSALYFCASSVGSSSSYNEQFFGPGTRLTVL.

This chain connects TRBV30 to TRBJ1-2; D unresolved. The CDR3 sequence is 13 residues long. Per the germline V gene, CDR1 is GTSNPN and CDR2 is SVGIG (reference sequence). With 0 bases removed from V and 4 bases from J, the gap between germline ends came to 9 bases. In nucleotides, the CDR3 is TGTGCCTGGAGTGTACACGGGTCCTATGGCTACACCTTC. Encoded protein: CAWSVHGSYGYTF.

This clone was seen only once. V and J are TRBV19 and TRBJ1-4, with 10 bases lining up with TRBD1. Trimming at V came to 4 bases and at J to 8 bases, leaving 4 bases not matched to a gene. CDR1 and CDR2 from the germline V gene are LNHDA and SQIVND (reference sequence). This CDR3 has 14 residues. CDR3 sequence reads: CASSTTGGAEKLFF. The CDR3, as DNA: TGTGCCAGTAGTACGACAGGGGGCGCCGAAAAACTGTTTTTT. Complete variable domain (other parts from reference TRBV19 and TRBJ1-4): DGGITQSPKYLFRKEGQNVTLSCEQNLNHDAMYWYRQDPGQGLRLIYYSQIVNDFQKGDIAEGYSVSREKKESFPLTVTSAQKNPTAFYLCASSTTGGAEKLFFGSGTQLSVL.

V is TRBV7-8 and J is TRBJ1-5; D is possibly TRBD1 (5 bases). This CDR3 comprises 16 residues. V lost 6 bases, J lost 6 bases, and 21 bases lay in between. Germline CDR1 is SGHVS and CDR2 is FQNEAQ. In DNA, the CDR3 is TGTGCCAGCAGTTCCCAAGGACACCCGGTGGGTCAGCCCCAGCATTTT. Protein: CASSSQGHPVGQPQHF.

The V call is TRBV4-1, the J call TRBJ2-1; TRBD2 is a possible D gene (7 bases). Looked up from germline, CDR1 is MGHRA and CDR2 is YSYEKL. The CDR3 spans 15 residues. Trimming cost V 1 base and J 7 bases, with 14 bases left between them. This CDR3 is CASSQGSGGRNEQFF. The CDR3, as DNA: TGCGCCAGCAGCCAAGGGTCGGGGGGCCGGAATGAGCAGTTCTTC.

The chain joins TRBV6-6 to TRBJ2-2, with 11 bases fitting TRBD2. From germline, CDR1 is MNHNY and CDR2 SVGAGI (reference sequence). This CDR3 is built from 14 residues. The trim removed 10 bases at V and 4 bases at J, leaving 5 bases unmatched. The CDR3 sequence: CATRLAGRTGELFF. As DNA, the CDR3 is TGTGCCACGAGACTAGCGGGGCGCACCGGGGAGCTGTTTTTT.

The CDR3 loop is CASSIGTGEKQYF. DNA for the CDR3: TGTGCCAGTAGTATTGGGACAGGGGAAAAGCAGTACTTC. The chain couples TRBV19 to TRBJ2-7; 10 nucleotides agree with TRBD1. Trimming removed 3 bases from V and 8 bases from J; junction bases left unmatched: 4. The CDR3 length is 13 residues. Germline V lookup: CDR1 LNHDA, CDR2 SQIVND (reference sequence). Filled out from reference TRBV19 and TRBJ2-7, the complete variable domain reads DGGITQSPKYLFRKEGQNVTLSCEQNLNHDAMYWYRQDPGQGLRLIYYSQIVNDFQKGDIAEGYSVSREKKESFPLTVTSAQKNPTAFYLCASSIGTGEKQYFGPGTRLTVT.

The J gene is TRBJ2-7, the V gene TRBV9, with 7 bases that match TRBD2. The CDR3 has 16 amino acids. Germline V gives CDR1 SGDLS, CDR2 YYNGEE. J lost 5 bases, V lost 0 bases, and 11 bases had no gene match. The CDR3 DNA reads TGTGCCAGCAGCGTAGCGTATGGCGGGGGTAGAGACGAGCAGTACTTC. Translation: CASSVAYGGGRDEQYF.

The rearrangement uses TRBV24-1 and TRBJ1-2; D might be TRBD1 (6 bases). Trimming shortened V by 7 bases and J by 6 bases, and 14 bases separated the two germline ends. CDR3 length: 13 residues. Germline V gene data show CDR1 as KGHDR and CDR2 as SFDVKD. The CDR3 here is CATRARGFDGYTF. CDR3 DNA: TGTGCCACCAGGGCCAGGGGATTCGATGGCTACACCTTC.

The chain has TRBV23-1 and TRBJ1-3, with 7 bases matching TRBD1. TRBV23-1 counts as an open reading frame of uncertain function. After removal of 2 bases from V and 7 bases from J, the junction contained 8 bases not matched to a gene. The CDR3 sequence is 15 residues long. The CDR3: CASSQATTGVNTIYF. CDR3 nucleotide sequence: TGCGCCAGCAGTCAAGCCACAACAGGGGTCAACACCATATATTTT.

This chain joins TRBV19 and TRBJ1-5; TRBD1 matches at 7 bases. The J segment lost 0 bases and the V segment lost 1 base, leaving 9 bases of the junction unmatched. Germline V CDR1 and CDR2: LNHDA, SQIVND (reference sequence). The CDR3 sequence is 18 residues long. The CDR3 protein is CASSIVGTEYYSNQPQHF. For the CDR3, the DNA is TGTGCCAGTAGTATAGTAGGGACAGAGTATTATAGCAATCAGCCCCAGCATTTT.

CDR3 DNA: TGTGCCAGTACCTCGCCAGGCAGTCGAGGCTACACCTTC. Amino acids: CASTSPGSRGYTF. The genes are TRBV19 and TRBJ1-2, with no clear D. Germline-derived CDR1 and CDR2 are LNHDA and SQIVND (reference sequence). V was shortened by 7 bases and J by 8 bases, with 17 bases between the two germline ends. The CDR3 is 13 amino acids.

The rearrangement links TRBV4-1 to TRBJ1-2; weak D call: TRBD1 (6 bases). This CDR3 region has 13 residues. CDR1 is MGHRA, CDR2 YSYEKL, per germline. The V end lost 6 bases, the J end lost 5 bases, and 13 bases lay between the germline ends. The CDR3 loop reads CASRAGTQYGYTF. The CDR3 region has the DNA TGCGCCAGCAGGGCTGGGACACAGTATGGCTACACCTTC.

V usage is TRBV19 and J usage is TRBJ2-2; the D gene is possibly TRBD2 (6 bases). This CDR3 is 15 amino acids long. CDR1 LNHDA and CDR2 SQIVND come from the germline V gene (reference sequence). V was pared by 6 bases and J by 5 bases, with 16 bases between. The CDR3 region is CASSEGAGSTGELFF. In DNA form, the CDR3 reads TGTGCCAGTAGCGAAGGGGCGGGGAGTACCGGGGAGCTGTTTTTT. Full variable domain (remainder filled in from reference TRBV19 and TRBJ2-2): DGGITQSPKYLFRKEGQNVTLSCEQNLNHDAMYWYRQDPGQGLRLIYYSQIVNDFQKGDIAEGYSVSREKKESFPLTVTSAQKNPTAFYLCASSEGAGSTGELFFGEGSRLTVL.

CDR3 amino acids: CATSPRGGSKNIQYF. CDR3 DNA sequence: TGTGCCACCAGTCCCCGGGGGGGCTCCAAAAACATTCAGTACTTC. The chain joins TRBV24-1 to TRBJ2-4, with 8 nucleotides matching TRBD2. V was clipped by 6 bases and J by 2 bases; unmatched bases: 5. CDR3 length: 15 amino acids. Germline CDR1 reads KGHDR; CDR2 reads SFDVKD.

The chain is built from TRBV5-4 and TRBJ2-3; 7 bases line up with TRBD2. Germline lookup yields CDR1 SGHNT and CDR2 YYREEE (reference sequence). Unmatched junction bases numbered 9, after V lost 4 bases and J lost 1 base. This CDR3 spans 16 amino acids. The CDR3 here is CASSPEGGGRTDTQYF. The CDR3 DNA follows: TGTGCCAGCAGCCCCGAGGGCGGGGGACGCACAGATACGCAGTATTTT.

This clone has only one observation. V gene TRBV11-3 combines with J gene TRBJ1-3; D is ambiguous. V was trimmed by 3 bases and J by 2 bases, leaving 5 bases between them. CDR1 is SGHNT, CDR2 YENEEA, per germline. This CDR3 is 13 amino acids long. In DNA form, the CDR3 reads TGTGCCAGCAGCTTGACAACTGGAAACACCATATATTTT. This translates into CASSLTTGNTIYF.

The chain combines TRBV10-3 with TRBJ1-3, with TRBD1 identical over 7 bases. CDR3 length equals 17 residues. V was pared by 3 bases and J by 0 bases, with 8 bases of the junction left unmatched. From germline, CDR1 is ENHRY and CDR2 SYGVKD. This chain's CDR3 is CAISDRLTGPSGNTIYF. CDR3 sequence (DNA): TGTGCCATCAGTGATCGCCTGACAGGGCCCTCTGGAAACACCATATATTTT.

This chain links TRBV5-4 with TRBJ1-1; a possible D gene is TRBD1 (5 bases). Trimming cost V 4 bases and J 3 bases, with 19 bases left between them. CDR3 size: 16 residues. Germline V lookup: CDR1 SGHNT, CDR2 YYREEE (reference sequence). This CDR3 is CASSESDVGGDTEAFF. DNA of the CDR3: TGTGCCAGCAGCGAATCAGATGTCGGGGGGGACACTGAAGCTTTCTTT.

The V call is TRBV29-1, the J call TRBJ2-2; D gene ambiguous. Per the germline V gene, CDR1 is SQVTM and CDR2 is ANQGSEA. V dropped 7 bases and J dropped 2 bases, with 14 bases sitting between them. The CDR3 is 14 residues long. CDR3 sequence: CSALNSLNTGELFF. The CDR3 coding sequence is TGCAGCGCTCTAAACAGCTTAAACACCGGGGAGCTGTTTTTT.